This T cell receptor (beta chain) is from a study of T cells in Graves' hyperthyroidism and ophthalmopathy. In the study overall: Prior to any treatment, at the point of initial diagnosis, peripheral blood was collected.

Study results and caveats: The model made its ophthalmopathy prediction, and onset followed a median around 6.5 months later. Through a model of 13 V-J features, ophthalmopathy was separated from stable hyperthyroidism.

For this clonotype: Antigen specificity is unknown.

The investigators amplified TCR beta CDR3 regions from RNA transcripts. With the HTBI primer set, the TCR CDR3 went through a first round of RT-PCR. TCRdb analysed the multiplex PCR reads with MiXCR anew, one entry per CDR3 protein. Of hundreds of thousands of distinct CDR3 sequences listed, more than 12% were seen once; the top ten hold around 12%. V lost 0 bases to trimming and J lost 5 bases; unmatched junction nucleotides: 16. CDR3 length: 19 residues. Germline V CDR1 and CDR2: SGDLS, YYNGEE. Over 9 ml of fresh peripheral blood supplied the PBMCs. The sequencing sample was made of blood. The chain joins TRBV9 to TRBJ2-3, with 9 bases aligning to TRBD2. The receptor's source is a woman in her fifties or sixties with Graves' ophthalmopathy. The CDR3 DNA reads TGTGCCAGCAGCGTAGGGCTAGCGGGACCCGCGCACCTCGTAGATACGCAGTATTTT. Its translation is CASSVGLAGPAHLVDTQYF.